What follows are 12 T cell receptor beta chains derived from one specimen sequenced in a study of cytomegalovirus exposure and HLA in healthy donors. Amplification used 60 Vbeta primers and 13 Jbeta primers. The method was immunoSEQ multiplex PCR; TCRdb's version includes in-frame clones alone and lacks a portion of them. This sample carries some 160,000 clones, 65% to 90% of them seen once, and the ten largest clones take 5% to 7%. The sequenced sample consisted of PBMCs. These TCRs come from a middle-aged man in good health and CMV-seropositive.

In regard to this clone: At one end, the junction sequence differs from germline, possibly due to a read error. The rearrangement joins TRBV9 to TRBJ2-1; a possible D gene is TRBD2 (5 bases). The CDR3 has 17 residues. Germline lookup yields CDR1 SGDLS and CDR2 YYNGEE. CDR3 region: CAGSPSGPWVTYNEQFF. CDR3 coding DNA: TGTGCCGGCAGCCCCAGCGGCCCCTGGGTTACCTACAATGAGCAGTTCTTC. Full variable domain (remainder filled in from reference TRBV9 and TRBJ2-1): DSGVTQTPKHLITATGQRVTLRCSPRSGDLSVYWYQQSLDQGLQFLIQYYNGEERAKGNILERFSAQQFPDLHSELNLSSLELGDSALYFCAGSPSGPWVTYNEQFFGPGTRLTVL.

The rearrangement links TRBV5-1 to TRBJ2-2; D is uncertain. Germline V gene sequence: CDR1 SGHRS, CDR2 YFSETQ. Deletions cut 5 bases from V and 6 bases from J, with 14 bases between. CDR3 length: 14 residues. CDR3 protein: CASRPYVESGELFF. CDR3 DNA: TGCGCCAGCAGGCCCTATGTCGAATCCGGGGAGCTGTTTTTT.

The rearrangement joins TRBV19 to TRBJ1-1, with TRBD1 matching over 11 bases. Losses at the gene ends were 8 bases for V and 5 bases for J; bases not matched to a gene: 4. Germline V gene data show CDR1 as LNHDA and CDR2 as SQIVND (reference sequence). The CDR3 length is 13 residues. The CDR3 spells CASLDRGPTEAFF. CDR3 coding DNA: TGTGCCAGTTTGGACAGGGGGCCTACTGAAGCTTTCTTT.

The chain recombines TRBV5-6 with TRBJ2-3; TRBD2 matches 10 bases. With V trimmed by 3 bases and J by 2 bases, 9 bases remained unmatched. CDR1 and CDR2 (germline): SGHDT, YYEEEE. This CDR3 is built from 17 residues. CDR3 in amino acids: CASSWTQLAGYTDTQYF. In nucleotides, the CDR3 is TGTGCCAGCAGCTGGACTCAACTAGCGGGGTACACAGATACGCAGTATTTT.

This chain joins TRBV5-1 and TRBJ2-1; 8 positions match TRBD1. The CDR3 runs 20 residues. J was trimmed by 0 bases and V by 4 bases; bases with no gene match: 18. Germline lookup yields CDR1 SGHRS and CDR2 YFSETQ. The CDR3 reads CASSPSGGPATISSYNEQFF. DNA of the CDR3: TGCGCCAGCAGCCCCTCAGGGGGCCCGGCGACCATAAGCTCCTACAATGAGCAGTTCTTC.

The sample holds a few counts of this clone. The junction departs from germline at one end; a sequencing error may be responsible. CDR3 residues: CASMELFQPRF. CDR3 in DNA: TGTGCCAGCATGGAACTATTTCAGCCACGATTC. The V gene is TRBV2, the J gene TRBJ1-2; D gene ambiguous. CDR1 is SNHLY, CDR2 FYNNEI, per germline. This CDR3 is 11 amino acids long.

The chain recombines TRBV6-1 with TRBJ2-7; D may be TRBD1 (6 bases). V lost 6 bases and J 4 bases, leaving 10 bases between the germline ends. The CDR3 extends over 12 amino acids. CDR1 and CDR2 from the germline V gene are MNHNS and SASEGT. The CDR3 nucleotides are TGTGCCAGCAGAACGGACAGATACGAGCAGTACGTC. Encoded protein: CASRTDRYEQYV.

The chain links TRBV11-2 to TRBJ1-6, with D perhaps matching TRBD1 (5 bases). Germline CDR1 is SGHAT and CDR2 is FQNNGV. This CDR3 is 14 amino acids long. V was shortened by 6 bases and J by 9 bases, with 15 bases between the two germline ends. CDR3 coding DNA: TGTGCCAGCAGTTCGGGAGAGGGGTCTTCACCCCTCCACTTT. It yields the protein CASSSGEGSSPLHF.

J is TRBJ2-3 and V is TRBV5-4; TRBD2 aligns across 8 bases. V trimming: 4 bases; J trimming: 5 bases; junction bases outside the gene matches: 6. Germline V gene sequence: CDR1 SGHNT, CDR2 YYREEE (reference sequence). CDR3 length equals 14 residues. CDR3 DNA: TGTGCCAGCAGCGGGCGGGGGGACTTAGATACGCAGTATTTT. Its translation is CASSGRGDLDTQYF.

The CDR3 loop reads CASRQSSGSGETQYF. The CDR3 nucleotides are TGTGCCAGCAGACAATCTAGCGGGAGCGGGGAGACCCAGTACTTC. The chain has TRBV2 and TRBJ2-5; 10 nucleotides align to TRBD2. V shed 6 bases and J 5 bases; nucleotides not matched to a gene: 9. This CDR3 has 15 amino acids. In germline, CDR1 is SNHLY, CDR2 FYNNEI.

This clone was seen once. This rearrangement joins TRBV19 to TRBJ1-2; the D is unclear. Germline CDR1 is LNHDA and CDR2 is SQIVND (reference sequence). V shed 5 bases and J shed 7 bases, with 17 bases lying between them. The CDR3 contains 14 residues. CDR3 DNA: TGTGCCAGTAGTGACTTTCGGATCTCGCGTGGCTACACCTTC. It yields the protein CASSDFRISRGYTF.

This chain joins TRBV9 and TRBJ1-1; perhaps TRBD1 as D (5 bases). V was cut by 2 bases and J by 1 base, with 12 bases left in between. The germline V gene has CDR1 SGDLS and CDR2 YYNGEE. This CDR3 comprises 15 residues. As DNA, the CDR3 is TGTGCCAGCAGCGTCCGAGGACAACCGAACACTGAAGCTTTCTTT. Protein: CASSVRGQPNTEAFF.